The rows below give T cell receptor beta chains drawn from one sample of a study of T cell repertoires in cytomegalovirus infection. TCRdb re-analysed the reads in MiXCR, keeping a single row per CDR3 protein. The data hold under 250,000 distinct CDR3 sequences, with approximately 7% observed a single time. The sequencing input was PBMCs. The source of these receptors is a human donor in good health (CMV status not recorded). Some clones in this sample may be carry-over from other donors' samples. Each CDR3 is given with its conserved first and last residue. Each record gives: CDR3 length, D gene, V gene, clone size, J gene, CDR3 DNA, CDR3 protein. A D gene is named only where the DNA matches it firmly. Expanded clones are given a class, and other clones once, few, many or no size at all.

CDR3 length: 17
D gene: TRBD1
V gene: TRBV5-5
clone size: many
J gene: TRBJ2-1
CDR3 DNA: TGTGCCAGCAGCCCCCGGGGACCCGGGACAGGGGGTGATGAGCAGTTCTTC
CDR3 protein: CASSPRGPGTGGDEQFF

CDR3 length: 16
D gene: -
V gene: TRBV6-2/TRBV6-3
clone size: many
J gene: TRBJ1-1
CDR3 DNA: TGTGCCAGCAGTTACCCCCTACAGGGCGTGAACACTGAAGCTTTCTTT
CDR3 protein: CASSYPLQGVNTEAFF

CDR3 length: 14
D gene: -
V gene: TRBV20-1
clone size: many
J gene: TRBJ1-3
CDR3 DNA: TGCAGTGCTAGAGGACCCGGGGCTGGAAACACCATATATTTT
CDR3 protein: CSARGPGAGNTIYF

CDR3 length: 14
D gene: -
V gene: TRBV20-1
clone size: -
J gene: TRBJ2-5
CDR3 DNA: TGCAGTGCTCCTCCCGACAGCCCCGAGGAGACCCAGTACTTC
CDR3 protein: CSAPPDSPEETQYF

CDR3 length: 15
D gene: TRBD1
V gene: TRBV2
clone size: many
J gene: TRBJ1-1
CDR3 DNA: TGTGCCAGCACTCGGACAGGGGGCTCGGCAACTGAAGCTTTCTTT
CDR3 protein: CASTRTGGSATEAFF

CDR3 length: 17
D gene: TRBD1
V gene: TRBV7-2
clone size: many
J gene: TRBJ1-1
CDR3 DNA: TGTGCCAGCAGCTTAGCGAAGACAGGGAACCAGCGCACTGAAGCTTTCTTT
CDR3 protein: CASSLAKTGNQRTEAFF

CDR3 length: 14
D gene: -
V gene: TRBV7-2
clone size: many
J gene: TRBJ1-1
CDR3 DNA: TGTGCCAGCAGCTTGAGGGTCATGAACACTGAAGCTTTCTTT
CDR3 protein: CASSLRVMNTEAFF

CDR3 length: 14
D gene: TRBD1
V gene: TRBV19
clone size: many
J gene: TRBJ2-7
CDR3 DNA: TGTGCCAGTAGTAGACGGGACAGGTCCTACGAGCAGTACTTC
CDR3 protein: CASSRRDRSYEQYF

CDR3 length: 18
D gene: TRBD2
V gene: TRBV6-2/TRBV6-3
clone size: many
J gene: TRBJ2-2
CDR3 DNA: TGTGCCAGCAGTCCTTTGGGTAGCGGGGTGACGAACACCGGGGAGCTGTTTTTT
CDR3 protein: CASSPLGSGVTNTGELFF

CDR3 length: 13
D gene: -
V gene: TRBV6-5
clone size: -
J gene: TRBJ1-1
CDR3 DNA: TGTGCCAGCAGGAAGACAGGAAACACTGAAGCTTTCTTT
CDR3 protein: CASRKTGNTEAFF

CDR3 length: 17
D gene: -
V gene: TRBV7-2
clone size: many
J gene: TRBJ1-1
CDR3 DNA: TGTGCCAGCAGCTTAGCCGGGGCCAGGACGGCGAACACTGAAGCTTTCTTT
CDR3 protein: CASSLAGARTANTEAFF